This T cell receptor (beta chain) originates from a study of breast tumors, draining lymph nodes, adjacent tissues. Broader study findings: Data only fit, rather than demonstrated, lymph node origin of most tumor T cells. Compared with lymph nodes, tumors were less diverse; compared with nontumor tissue, more. Luminal-like breast cancer showed significantly greater tumor-nontumor repertoire similarity than basal-like breast cancer did.

Worth noting for this clonotype: Its antigen is unknown.

Trimming left V 5 bases short and J 8 bases short, with 9 bases between. CDR1 is MGHDK and CDR2 is SYGVNS in the germline V gene. CDR3 length: 12 amino acids. The lymph nodes were axillary draining lymph nodes from breast cancer patients. TCRdb ran MiXCR on the multiplex PCR reads and lists one entry per CDR3 protein. The sample gives around 140,000 distinct CDR3 sequences, around 20% of which show up once; approximately 2.7% is in the top ten. The chain links TRBV25-1 to TRBJ1-4; unclear D gene. Sequencing used axillary lymph node tissue. The receptor comes from a female donor with breast cancer. Some clones in this sample may be carry-over from other donors' samples. The CDR3 coding sequence is TGTGCCAGCAGTACACAAGGGGAAAAACTGTTTTTT. This encodes CASSTQGEKLFF.